The clone carrying this T cell receptor beta chain was picked up a small number of times. Antigen: not known. The sample originates from a study of T cells in Graves' hyperthyroidism and ophthalmopathy. General study findings and limits: It was a median 6.5 months before onset that the model predicted ophthalmopathy.

When hyperthyroidism was first diagnosed, the blood sample was taken, preceding any ophthalmopathy symptoms. Amplification yielded TCR beta CDR3 regions, with RNA transcripts as the source. Initially, a first-round RT-PCR of the TCR CDR3 employed the HTBI primer set. TCRdb reanalysed the multiplex PCR reads using MiXCR and keeps one entry per CDR3 protein. The sample holds 690,000 or so distinct CDR3 sequences, approximately 19% seen once. The material sequenced was blood. The clonotype was recovered from a woman between 50 and 59 years old with Graves' hyperthyroidism that later progressed to Graves' ophthalmopathy.

CDR3 coding DNA: TGTGCCAGTAGTCCAATGAGACAGGGGGGCTATGGCTACACCTTC. It specifies CASSPMRQGGYGYTF. The rearrangement uses TRBV19 and TRBJ1-2; TRBD1 agrees at 9 bases. Germline CDR1 is LNHDA and CDR2 is SQIVND (reference sequence). V was clipped by 5 bases and J by 4 bases; unmatched bases: 8. This CDR3 is 15 amino acids long.